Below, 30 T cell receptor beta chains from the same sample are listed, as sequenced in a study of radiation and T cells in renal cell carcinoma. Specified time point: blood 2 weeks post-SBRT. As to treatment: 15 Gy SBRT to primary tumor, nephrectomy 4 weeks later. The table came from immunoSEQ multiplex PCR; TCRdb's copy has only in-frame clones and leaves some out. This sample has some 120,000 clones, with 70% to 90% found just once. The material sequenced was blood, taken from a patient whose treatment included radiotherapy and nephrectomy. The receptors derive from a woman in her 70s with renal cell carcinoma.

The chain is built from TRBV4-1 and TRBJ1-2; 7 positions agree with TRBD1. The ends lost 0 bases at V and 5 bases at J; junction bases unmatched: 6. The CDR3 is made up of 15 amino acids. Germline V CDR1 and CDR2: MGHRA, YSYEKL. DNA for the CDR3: TGCGCCAGCAGCCAAGATAGGCAGGGGGGGTATGGCTACACCTTC. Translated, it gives CASSQDRQGGYGYTF.

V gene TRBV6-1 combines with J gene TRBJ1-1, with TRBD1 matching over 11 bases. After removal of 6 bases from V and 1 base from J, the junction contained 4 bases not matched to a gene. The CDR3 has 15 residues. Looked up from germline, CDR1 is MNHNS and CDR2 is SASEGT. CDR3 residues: CASRDRGQRNTEAFF. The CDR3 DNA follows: TGTGCCAGCAGGGACAGGGGGCAGAGGAACACTGAAGCTTTCTTT.

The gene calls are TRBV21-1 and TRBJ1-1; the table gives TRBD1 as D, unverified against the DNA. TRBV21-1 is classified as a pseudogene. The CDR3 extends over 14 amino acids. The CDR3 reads CASSKINRHSEAFF. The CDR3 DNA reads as TGTGCCAGCAGCAAAATAAACAGACATTCTGAAGCTTTCTTT.

The chain's CDR3 is CASSPRAGGYNQPQHF. The DNA of the CDR3 is TGTGCCAGCTCACCACGGGCAGGGGGGTACAATCAGCCCCAGCATTTT. V gene TRBV18 combines with J gene TRBJ1-5, with 7 bases identical to TRBD1. Losses at the gene ends were 1 base for V and 3 bases for J; bases not matched to a gene: 6. Looked up from germline, CDR1 is KGHSH and CDR2 is LQKENI. This CDR3 has 16 amino acids.

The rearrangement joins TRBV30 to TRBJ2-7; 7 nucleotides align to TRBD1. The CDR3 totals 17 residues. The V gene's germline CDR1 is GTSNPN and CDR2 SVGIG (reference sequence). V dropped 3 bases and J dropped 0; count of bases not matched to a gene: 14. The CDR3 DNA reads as TGTGCCTGGAGCTCAACCCCCAACAGGGGCTTCTCCTACGAGCAGTACTTC. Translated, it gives CAWSSTPNRGFSYEQYF.

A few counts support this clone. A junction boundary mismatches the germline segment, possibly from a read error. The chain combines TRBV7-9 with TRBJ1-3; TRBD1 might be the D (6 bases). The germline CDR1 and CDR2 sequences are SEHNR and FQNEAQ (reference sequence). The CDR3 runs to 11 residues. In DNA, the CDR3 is TGTGCCAGCAGCTTAAAGGGGGACCCCTCTTTT. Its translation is CASSLKGDPSF. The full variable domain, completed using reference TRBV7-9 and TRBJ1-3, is DTGVSQNPRHKITKRGQNVTFRCDPISEHNRLYWYRQTLGQGPEFLTYFQNEAQLEKSRLLSDRFSAERPKGSFSTLEIQRTEQGDSAMYLCASSLKGDPSFGEGSWLTVV.

The CDR3 loop is CSASSVDTQYF. The CDR3 nucleotides are TGCAGTGCTAGCTCAGTTGATACGCAGTATTTT. J is TRBJ2-3 and V is TRBV20-1; no reliable D call. CDR1 is DFQATT, CDR2 SNEGSKA, per germline (reference sequence). The CDR3 consists of 11 residues. Trimming left V 3 bases short and J 6 bases short, with 7 bases between.

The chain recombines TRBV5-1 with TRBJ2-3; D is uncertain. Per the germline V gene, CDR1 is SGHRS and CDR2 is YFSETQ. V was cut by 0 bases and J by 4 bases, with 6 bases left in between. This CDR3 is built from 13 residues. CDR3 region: CASSLARADTQYF. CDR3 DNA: TGCGCCAGCAGCTTGGCCCGGGCAGATACGCAGTATTTT.

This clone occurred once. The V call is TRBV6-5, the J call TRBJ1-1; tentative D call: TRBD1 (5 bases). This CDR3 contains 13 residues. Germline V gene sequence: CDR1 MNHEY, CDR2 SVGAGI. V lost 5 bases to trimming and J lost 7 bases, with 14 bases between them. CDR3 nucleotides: TGTGCCAGCAGTAATCACCAGGGATATGAAGCTTTCTTT. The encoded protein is CASSNHQGYEAFF.

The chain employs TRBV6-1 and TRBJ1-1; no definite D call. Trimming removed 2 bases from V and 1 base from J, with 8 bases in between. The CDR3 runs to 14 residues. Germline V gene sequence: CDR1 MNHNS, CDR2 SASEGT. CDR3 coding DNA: TGTGCCAGCAGTGAACTAGCCCGGAACACTGAAGCTTTCTTT. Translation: CASSELARNTEAFF.

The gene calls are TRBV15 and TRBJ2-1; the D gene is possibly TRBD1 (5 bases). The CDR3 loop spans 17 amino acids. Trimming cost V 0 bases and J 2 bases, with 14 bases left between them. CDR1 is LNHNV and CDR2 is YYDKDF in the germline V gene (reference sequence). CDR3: CATSRERRGPPYNEQFF. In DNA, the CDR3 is TGTGCCACCAGCAGAGAGAGAAGGGGCCCTCCCTACAATGAGCAGTTCTTC.

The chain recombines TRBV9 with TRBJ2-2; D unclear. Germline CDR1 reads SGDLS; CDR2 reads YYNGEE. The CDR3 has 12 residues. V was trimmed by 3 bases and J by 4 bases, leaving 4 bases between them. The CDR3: CASSAFTGELFF. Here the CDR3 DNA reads TGTGCCAGCAGCGCCTTCACCGGGGAGCTGTTTTTT.

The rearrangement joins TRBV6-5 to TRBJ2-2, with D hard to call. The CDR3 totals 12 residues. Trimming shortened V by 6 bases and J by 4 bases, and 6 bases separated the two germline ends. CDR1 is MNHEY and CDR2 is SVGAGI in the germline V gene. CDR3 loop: CASRWATGELFF. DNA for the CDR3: TGTGCCAGCAGATGGGCCACCGGGGAGCTGTTTTTT.

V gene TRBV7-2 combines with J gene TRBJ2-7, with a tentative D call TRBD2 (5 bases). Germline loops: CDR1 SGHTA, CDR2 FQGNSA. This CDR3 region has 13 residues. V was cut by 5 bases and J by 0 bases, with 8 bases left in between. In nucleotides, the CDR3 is TGTGCCAGCAGCGTTAGCGTCTCCTACGAGCAGTACTTC. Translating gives CASSVSVSYEQYF.

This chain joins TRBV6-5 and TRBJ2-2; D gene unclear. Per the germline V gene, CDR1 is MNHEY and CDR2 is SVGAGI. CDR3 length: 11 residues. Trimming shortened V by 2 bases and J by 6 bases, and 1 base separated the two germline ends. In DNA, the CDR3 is TGTGCCAGCAGTTACGCCGGGGAGCTGTTTTTT. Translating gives CASSYAGELFF.

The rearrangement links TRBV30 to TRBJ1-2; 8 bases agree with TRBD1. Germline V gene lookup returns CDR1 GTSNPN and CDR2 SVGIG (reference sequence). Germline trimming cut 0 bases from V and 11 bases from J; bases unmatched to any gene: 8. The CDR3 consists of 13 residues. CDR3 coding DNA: TGTGCCTGGAGTGTACTGGCGACAGGGGCATACACCTTC. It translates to CAWSVLATGAYTF.

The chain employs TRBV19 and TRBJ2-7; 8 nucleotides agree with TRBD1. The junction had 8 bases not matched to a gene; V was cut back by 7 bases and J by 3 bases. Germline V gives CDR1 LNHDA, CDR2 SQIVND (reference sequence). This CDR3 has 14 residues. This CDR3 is CASNSGGASYEQYF. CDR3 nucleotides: TGTGCCAGTAATTCAGGGGGCGCAAGCTACGAGCAGTACTTC.

The chain's CDR3 is CASSGPRGRTEAFF. In DNA form, the CDR3 reads TGTGCCAGCAGTGGGCCCAGGGGGCGCACTGAAGCTTTCTTT. The genes are TRBV2 and TRBJ1-1, with 8 bases lining up with TRBD1. Germline CDR1 and CDR2: SNHLY and FYNNEI. The CDR3 totals 14 residues. V lost 4 bases to trimming and J lost 4 bases; unmatched junction nucleotides: 5.

The CDR3, as DNA: TGTGCCAGCAGCTTAAGGGGACAGGGTTACAATGAGCAGTTCTTC. Amino acids: CASSLRGQGYNEQFF. The chain recombines TRBV7-9 with TRBJ2-1; 9 bases match TRBD1. The CDR3 covers 15 residues. V was clipped by 2 bases and J by 4 bases; unmatched bases: 3. Germline loops: CDR1 SEHNR, CDR2 FQNEAQ (reference sequence).

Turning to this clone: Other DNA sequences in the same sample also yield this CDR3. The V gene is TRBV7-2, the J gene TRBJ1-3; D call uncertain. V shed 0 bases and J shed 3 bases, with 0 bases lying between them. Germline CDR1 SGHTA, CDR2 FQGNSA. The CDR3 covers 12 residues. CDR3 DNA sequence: TGTGCCAGCAGCTTAGCTGGAAACACCATATATTTT. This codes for CASSLAGNTIYF.

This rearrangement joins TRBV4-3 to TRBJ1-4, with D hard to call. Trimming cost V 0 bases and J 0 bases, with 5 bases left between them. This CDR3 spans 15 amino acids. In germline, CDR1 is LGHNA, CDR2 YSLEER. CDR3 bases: TGCGCCAGCAGCCAAGATGGAGCAACTAATGAAAAACTGTTTTTT. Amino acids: CASSQDGATNEKLFF.

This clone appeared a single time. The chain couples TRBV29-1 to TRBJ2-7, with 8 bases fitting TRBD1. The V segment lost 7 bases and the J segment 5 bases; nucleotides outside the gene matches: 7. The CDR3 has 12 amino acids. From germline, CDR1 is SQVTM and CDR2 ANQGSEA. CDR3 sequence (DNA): TGCAGCGCCGGACAGGGTAGGGACGAGCAGTACTTC. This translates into CSAGQGRDEQYF.

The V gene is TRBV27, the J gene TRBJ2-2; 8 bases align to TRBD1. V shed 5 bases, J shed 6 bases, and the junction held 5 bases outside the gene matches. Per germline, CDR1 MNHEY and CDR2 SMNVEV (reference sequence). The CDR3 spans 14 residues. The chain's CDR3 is CASSTHRGAGELFF. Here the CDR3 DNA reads TGTGCCAGCAGTACCCACAGGGGGGCCGGGGAGCTGTTTTTT.

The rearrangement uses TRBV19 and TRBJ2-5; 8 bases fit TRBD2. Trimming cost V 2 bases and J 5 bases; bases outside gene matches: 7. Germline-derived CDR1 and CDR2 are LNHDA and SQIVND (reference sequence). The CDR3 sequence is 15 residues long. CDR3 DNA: TGTGCCAGTAGTATATCCGGGGGGGGCAGGGAGACCCAGTACTTC. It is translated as CASSISGGGRETQYF.

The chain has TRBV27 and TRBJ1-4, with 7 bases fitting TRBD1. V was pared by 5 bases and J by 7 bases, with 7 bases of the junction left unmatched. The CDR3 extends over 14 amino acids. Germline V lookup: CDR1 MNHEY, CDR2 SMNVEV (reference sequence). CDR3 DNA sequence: TGTGCCAGCAGTACGAGGGGGCTTGGTGAAAAACTGTTTTTT. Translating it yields CASSTRGLGEKLFF.

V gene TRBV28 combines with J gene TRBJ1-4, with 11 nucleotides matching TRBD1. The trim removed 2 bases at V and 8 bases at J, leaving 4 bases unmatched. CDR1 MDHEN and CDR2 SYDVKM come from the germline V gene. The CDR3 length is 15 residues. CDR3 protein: CASSLGDRGDEKLFF. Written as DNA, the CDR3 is TGTGCCAGCAGTTTAGGGGACAGGGGGGACGAAAAACTGTTTTTT.

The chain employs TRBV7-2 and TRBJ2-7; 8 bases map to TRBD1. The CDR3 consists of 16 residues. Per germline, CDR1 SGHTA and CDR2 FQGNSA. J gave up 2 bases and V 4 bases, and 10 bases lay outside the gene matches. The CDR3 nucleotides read TGTGCCAGCAGCTCAACGTTGCCGGGACAGGCCTACGAGCAGTACTTC. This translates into CASSSTLPGQAYEQYF.

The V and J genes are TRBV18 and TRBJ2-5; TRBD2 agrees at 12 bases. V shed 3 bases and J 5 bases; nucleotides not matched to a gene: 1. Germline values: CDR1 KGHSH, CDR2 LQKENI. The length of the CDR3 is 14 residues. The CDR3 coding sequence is TGTGCCAGCTCACCGGGGACTAGCGGGGAGACCCAGTACTTC. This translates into CASSPGTSGETQYF.

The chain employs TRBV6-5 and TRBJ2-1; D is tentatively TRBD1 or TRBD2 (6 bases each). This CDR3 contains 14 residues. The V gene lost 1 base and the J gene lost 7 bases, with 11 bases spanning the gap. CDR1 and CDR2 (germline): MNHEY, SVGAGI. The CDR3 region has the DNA TGTGCCAGCAGTTACTGGGGGGCTGGTAATGAGCAGTTCTTC. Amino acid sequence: CASSYWGAGNEQFF.

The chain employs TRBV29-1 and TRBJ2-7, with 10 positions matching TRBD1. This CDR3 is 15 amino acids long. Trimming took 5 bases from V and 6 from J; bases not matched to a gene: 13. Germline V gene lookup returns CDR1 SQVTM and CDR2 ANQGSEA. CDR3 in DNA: TGCAGCGTTACCGGGACAGGGGAAGCATATGGCGAGCAGTACTTC. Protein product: CSVTGTGEAYGEQYF.